Presented here are 18 T cell receptor beta chains from one specimen sequenced in a study of response to subunit inactivated influenza vaccine. TCRdb re-called the RT-PCR reads through MiXCR, storing one row per CDR3 protein. In the table there are over 450,000 distinct CDR3 sequences, 13% of which are singletons. Sequences were derived from PBMCs from blood, sampled 45 days after vaccination. Receptors originate from a man aged 45-65 years who received an inactivated influenza vaccine.

This clonotype was seen at least ten times. The gene calls are TRBV7-6 and TRBJ2-3; 7 bases agree with TRBD1. V gave up 4 bases and J gave up 1 base; unmatched junction bases: 2. Looked up from germline, CDR1 is SGHVS and CDR2 is FNYEAQ. There are 14 residues in the CDR3. CDR3 sequence: CASSSGQGTDTQYF. CDR3 nucleotide sequence: TGTGCCAGCAGCTCAGGACAGGGCACAGATACGCAGTATTTT. Filled out from reference TRBV7-6 and TRBJ2-3, the complete variable domain reads GAGVSQSPRYKVTKRGQDVALRCDPISGHVSLYWYRQALGQGPEFLTYFNYEAQQDKSGLPNDRFSAERPEGSISTLTIQRTEQRDSAMYRCASSSGQGTDTQYFGPGTRLTVL.

This clonotype appeared many times. This rearrangement joins TRBV12-3 or TRBV12-4 to TRBJ2-1, with 8 bases that match TRBD2. The CDR3 has 14 residues. V lost 2 bases to trimming and J lost 9 bases; unmatched junction nucleotides: 6. The CDR3 sequence is CASSLRGGLSEQFF. Written as DNA, the CDR3 is TGTGCCAGCAGTTTACGGGGGGGCCTAAGTGAGCAGTTCTTC.

V gene TRBV20-1 combines with J gene TRBJ2-1; 10 nucleotides line up with TRBD2. The CDR3 length is 15 residues. Unmatched junction bases numbered 7, after V lost 4 bases and J lost 4 bases. Looked up from germline, CDR1 is DFQATT and CDR2 is SNEGSKA (reference sequence). In DNA, the CDR3 is TGCAGTGCTATATCGGTGACTAGCGGGTACAATGAGCAGTTCTTC. Its translation: CSAISVTSGYNEQFF.

V is TRBV5-1 and J is TRBJ1-1, with D possibly being TRBD1 (6 bases). The CDR3 spans 12 residues. Germline CDR1 SGHRS, CDR2 YFSETQ. The germline V and J ends were trimmed by 0 bases and 9 bases, with 9 bases remaining between them. This CDR3 is CASSLGTDQAFF. CDR3 nucleotides: TGCGCCAGCAGCTTGGGGACAGATCAAGCTTTCTTT.

This clonotype was seen a few times. V and J are TRBV7-8 and TRBJ2-5; D is undetermined. The CDR3 spans 14 residues. Trimming shortened V by 5 bases and J by 5 bases, and 15 bases separated the two germline ends. Per germline, CDR1 SGHVS and CDR2 FQNEAQ. DNA of the CDR3: TGTGCCAGCAGCCAGTGGATAGGCCTTGAGACCCAGTACTTC. Translated, it gives CASSQWIGLETQYF. The entire variable domain, with the rest obtained from reference TRBV7-8 and TRBJ2-5, is as follows: GAGVSQSPRYKVAKRGQDVALRCDPISGHVSLFWYQQALGQGPEFLTYFQNEAQLDKSGLPSDRFFAERPEGSVSTLKIQRTQQEDSAVYLCASSQWIGLETQYFGPGTRLLVL.

V is TRBV15 and J is TRBJ2-7, with D possibly being TRBD1 (5 bases). V was cut by 5 bases and J by 0 bases, with 17 bases left in between. The CDR3 is made up of 16 amino acids. Germline values: CDR1 LNHNV, CDR2 YYDKDF (reference sequence). CDR3 nucleotide sequence: TGTGCCACCAGCTCCAGGTCCGGGCAGGGCTCCTACGAGCAGTACTTC. Amino acid sequence: CATSSRSGQGSYEQYF.

This rearrangement joins TRBV4-2 to TRBJ2-3, with 11 bases that match TRBD2. CDR1 is LGHNA and CDR2 is YNFKEQ in the germline V gene. V shed 3 bases and J 5 bases; nucleotides not matched to a gene: 7. The CDR3 runs 16 residues. The CDR3 sequence is CASSHIAGGPRDTQYF. The CDR3, as DNA: TGTGCCAGCAGCCACATAGCGGGGGGGCCGAGAGATACGCAGTATTTT.

The chain carries TRBV6-2 or TRBV6-3 and TRBJ2-7, with 11 nucleotides matching TRBD2. The junction had 19 bases not matched to a gene; V was cut back by 10 bases and J by 5 bases. The CDR3 is made up of 17 amino acids. Germline V lookup: CDR1 MNHEY, CDR2 SVGEGT. CDR3 nucleotide sequence: TGTGCCACTAGGAGGCTAGCGGGAGGATACGGTCTGGACGAGCAGTACTTC. Its translation is CATRRLAGGYGLDEQYF.

This sequence joins TRBV15 and TRBJ1-2, with D unresolved. The CDR3 extends over 13 amino acids. The V gene lost 1 base and the J gene lost 2 bases, with 5 bases spanning the gap. From germline, CDR1 is LNHNV and CDR2 YYDKDF (reference sequence). The CDR3 protein is CATSRGQNYGYTF. CDR3 nucleotides: TGTGCCACCAGCAGAGGACAAAACTATGGCTACACCTTC.

This clonotype was observed many times. The gene calls are TRBV9 and TRBJ2-3; the D is unclear. The germline V gene encodes CDR1 SGDLS and CDR2 YYNGEE. CDR3 length equals 13 residues. V was trimmed by 0 bases and J by 6 bases, leaving 8 bases between them. The CDR3 nucleotides are TGTGCCAGCAGCGTAGAGGTCCTTGATACGCAGTATTTT. Protein product: CASSVEVLDTQYF.

The J gene is TRBJ1-2, the V gene TRBV3-1; D remains unclear. The CDR3 has 12 residues. The ends were cut back, 5 bases at V and 0 bases at J, with 4 bases in the middle. CDR1 is LGHDT, CDR2 YNNKEL, per germline (reference sequence). This CDR3 reads CASSGPNYGYTF. CDR3 nucleotide sequence: TGTGCCAGCAGCGGGCCTAACTATGGCTACACCTTC.

In this sample, this clonotype turned up a few times. The chain links TRBV5-1 to TRBJ2-2; D might be TRBD1 (6 bases). CDR3 size: 16 residues. Germline CDR1 and CDR2: SGHRS and YFSETQ. Deletions cut 2 bases from V and 1 base from J, with 12 bases between. The CDR3 is CASSFGGLLNTGELFF. The CDR3 nucleotides read TGCGCCAGCAGCTTTGGGGGCTTACTGAACACCGGGGAGCTGTTTTTT.

This clonotype showed up just a few times. This sequence joins TRBV28 and TRBJ1-1; 8 positions match TRBD1. V lost 3 bases to trimming and J lost 1 base; unmatched junction nucleotides: 7. The CDR3 loop spans 16 amino acids. Looked up from germline, CDR1 is MDHEN and CDR2 is SYDVKM. CDR3 coding DNA: TGTGCCAGCAGTTTCCAGGGGGCTGGTAGGAACACTGAAGCTTTCTTT. Its protein is CASSFQGAGRNTEAFF.

The chain recombines TRBV7-6 with TRBJ2-3, with 11 bases that match TRBD2. This CDR3 comprises 17 residues. From germline, CDR1 is SGHVS and CDR2 FNYEAQ. After removal of 2 bases from V and 2 bases from J, the junction contained 6 bases not matched to a gene. CDR3 amino acids: CASSLSPSGGYTDTQYF. The CDR3 DNA is TGTGCCAGCAGCTTATCACCTAGCGGGGGGTACACAGATACGCAGTATTTT. Together with reference TRBV7-6 and TRBJ2-3, the CDR3 gives the full variable domain: GAGVSQSPRYKVTKRGQDVALRCDPISGHVSLYWYRQALGQGPEFLTYFNYEAQQDKSGLPNDRFSAERPEGSISTLTIQRTEQRDSAMYRCASSLSPSGGYTDTQYFGPGTRLTVL.

This rearrangement joins TRBV5-1 to TRBJ2-1; TRBD2 aligns across 16 bases. The CDR3 loop spans 19 amino acids. The germline gives CDR1 SGHRS, CDR2 YFSETQ. Trimming took 3 bases from V and 6 from J; bases not matched to a gene: 12. CDR3 in DNA: TGCGCCAGCAGCTATCGGCCGGGACTAGCGGGAGGGCCGGGCAATGAGCAGTTCTTC. Translating gives CASSYRPGLAGGPGNEQFF.

The CDR3 is CASSFLPEEDEQYF. CDR3 nucleotide sequence: TGCGCCAGCAGCTTTTTACCAGAGGAGGACGAGCAGTACTTC. The chain employs TRBV5-1 and TRBJ2-7, with D perhaps TRBD2 (5 bases). In germline, CDR1 is SGHRS, CDR2 YFSETQ. V was trimmed by 2 bases and J by 5 bases, leaving 14 bases between them. The CDR3 runs 14 residues.

This clonotype was observed at least ten times. This chain joins TRBV12-3 or TRBV12-4 and TRBJ1-4, with a possible D match to TRBD1 (5 bases). Trimming cost V 7 bases and J 7 bases, with 13 bases left between them. This CDR3 spans 13 amino acids. CDR3 sequence (DNA): TGTGCCAGCATCCGGACCGGGGGTGAAAAACTGTTTTTT. Its translation: CASIRTGGEKLFF.

In this sample, this clonotype turned up a few times. The gene calls are TRBV5-5 and TRBJ1-5; 7 bases match TRBD1. Germline trimming cut 4 bases from V and 5 bases from J; bases unmatched to any gene: 9. The CDR3 covers 15 residues. The germline V gene has CDR1 SGHKS and CDR2 YYEKEE (reference sequence). CDR3 loop: CASSLAGTDYQPQHF. CDR3 nucleotides: TGTGCCAGCAGCCTGGCCGGGACAGACTATCAGCCCCAGCATTTT.